The 19 T cell receptor beta chains in this list originate from one sample, sequenced in a study of human T cells and chemical hapten exposure. Time point reported: patch test 2, 6 weeks after DPC sensitization. Treatment described: therapeutic diphenylcyclopropenone sensitization with weekly scalp DPC. TCRdb processed the RACE reads anew with MiXCR; each CDR3 protein has one entry. The sample lists around 99,000 distinct CDR3 sequences; less than 10% were seen once. The sequences come from whole blood, collected in connection with sensitization to the hapten diphenylcyclopropenone (DPC). Receptors were obtained from a woman aged 40 to 49 with alopecia areata. Some clones in this sample may be carry-over from other donors' samples.

This clonotype appeared a few times. The chain is built from TRBV7-2 and TRBJ2-5, with 9 bases lining up with TRBD2. The junction had 12 bases not matched to a gene; V was cut back by 8 bases and J by 2 bases. Germline loops: CDR1 SGHTA, CDR2 FQGNSA. The CDR3 runs 16 residues. The CDR3 sequence: CASLAAGGRRQETQYF. The CDR3 DNA reads as TGTGCCAGCCTCGCCGCGGGGGGGCGGCGGCAAGAGACCCAGTACTTC. The complete variable domain, with remaining parts taken from reference TRBV7-2 and TRBJ2-5, reads GAGVSQSPSNKVTEKGKDVELRCDPISGHTALYWYRQSLGQGLEFLIYFQGNSAPDKSGLPSDRFSAERTGGSVSTLTIQRTQQEDSAVYLCASLAAGGRRQETQYFGPGTRLLVL.

This clonotype was detected ten times or more. The genes are TRBV20-1 and TRBJ1-2; 8 bases align to TRBD1. CDR3 length: 13 residues. Germline-derived CDR1 and CDR2 are DFQATT and SNEGSKA (reference sequence). J was trimmed by 2 bases and V by 5 bases; bases with no gene match: 4. This chain's CDR3 is CSAEDRVNYGYTF. DNA of the CDR3: TGCAGTGCTGAGGACAGGGTAAACTATGGCTACACCTTC.

This clonotype was counted at least ten times. V is TRBV6-2 or TRBV6-3 and J is TRBJ2-3, with 11 bases fitting TRBD2. Per the germline V gene, CDR1 is MNHEY and CDR2 is SVGEGT. V was pared by 6 bases and J by 3 bases, with 5 bases of the junction left unmatched. CDR3 length: 15 amino acids. CDR3 sequence: CASRISGGATDTQYF. DNA for the CDR3: TGTGCCAGCAGGATTAGCGGGGGGGCAACAGATACGCAGTATTTT.

This clonotype was picked up many times. The chain carries TRBV12-3 or TRBV12-4 and TRBJ1-2, with 10 positions matching TRBD1. The length of the CDR3 is 14 residues. With 7 bases clipped from V and 8 bases from J, the junction kept 10 bases outside the gene matches. The CDR3 sequence: CASTGTGAAGGYTF. CDR3 sequence (DNA): TGTGCCAGCACCGGGACAGGGGCCGCTGGGGGCTACACCTTC.

There are many counts of this clonotype. The CDR3 region is CASSSQGGRFDFYGYTF. CDR3 DNA sequence: TGTGCCAGCAGTTCCCAAGGGGGACGGTTCGATTTCTATGGCTACACCTTC. The chain combines TRBV6-1 with TRBJ1-2, with D tentatively TRBD1 (6 bases). The CDR3 has 17 residues. Germline CDR1 is MNHNS and CDR2 is SASEGT. The germline V and J ends were trimmed by 5 bases and 4 bases, with 23 bases remaining between them.

This clonotype was detected ten times or more. The chain links TRBV9 to TRBJ2-5; D is undetermined. With 3 bases removed from V and 4 bases from J, the gap between germline ends came to 16 bases. Per the germline V gene, CDR1 is SGDLS and CDR2 is YYNGEE. The length of the CDR3 is 15 residues. The CDR3 here is CASSETIFSGETQYF. The DNA of the CDR3 is TGTGCCAGCAGCGAGACAATTTTTAGTGGAGAGACCCAGTACTTC.

The chain carries TRBV27 and TRBJ2-2; the D call may be TRBD1 or TRBD2 (6 bases each). The CDR3 is 12 amino acids. The germline V gene has CDR1 MNHEY and CDR2 SMNVEV (reference sequence). V was shortened by 6 bases and J by 6 bases, with 8 bases between the two germline ends. CDR3 nucleotide sequence: TGTGCCAGCAGCCGGGGGCCCGGGGAGCTGTTTTTT. It specifies CASSRGPGELFF.

This clonotype was counted ten times or more. The chain joins TRBV4-3 to TRBJ2-1; D perhaps matches TRBD1 (6 bases). V was cut by 6 bases and J by 0 bases, with 9 bases left in between. Per the germline V gene, CDR1 is LGHNA and CDR2 is YSLEER. This CDR3 region has 14 residues. In DNA form, the CDR3 reads TGCGCCAGCAGGCAGGGGATCTCCTACAATGAGCAGTTCTTC. This encodes CASRQGISYNEQFF.

This clonotype has ten or more counts. The gene calls are TRBV10-3 and TRBJ2-2; the D gene could be TRBD1 or TRBD2 (5 bases each). The germline V gene encodes CDR1 ENHRY and CDR2 SYGVKD. The V end lost 4 bases, the J end lost 1 base, and 10 bases lay between the germline ends. The CDR3 sequence is 15 residues long. CDR3 in DNA: TGTGCCATCAGTGTAGGGACGGTGAACACCGGGGAGCTGTTTTTT. Amino acids: CAISVGTVNTGELFF.

This clonotype showed up just a few times. The V gene is TRBV28, the J gene TRBJ1-4; TRBD1 matches 9 bases. J was trimmed by 8 bases and V by 5 bases; bases with no gene match: 9. CDR3 length: 15 residues. Germline V gene lookup returns CDR1 MDHEN and CDR2 SYDVKM. CDR3 sequence: CASSRRDREREKLFF. The DNA for the CDR3 is TGTGCCAGCAGTCGCCGGGACAGGGAGCGAGAAAAACTGTTTTTT.

CDR3 in amino acids: CASSQVPYTEAFF. The CDR3 DNA reads TGCGCCAGCAGCCAAGTCCCCTACACTGAAGCTTTCTTT. J is TRBJ1-1 and V is TRBV4-1; no clear D. The CDR3 is made up of 13 amino acids. The ends were cut back, 1 base at V and 3 bases at J, with 6 bases in the middle. The germline V gene encodes CDR1 MGHRA and CDR2 YSYEKL.

This clonotype showed up many times. This rearrangement joins TRBV5-1 to TRBJ2-1; unclear D gene. Trimming stripped 0 bases from V and 6 bases from J, with 4 bases between. From germline, CDR1 is SGHRS and CDR2 YFSETQ. The CDR3 is 12 residues long. CDR3 sequence: CASSLGVNEQFF. The DNA of the CDR3 is TGCGCCAGCAGCTTGGGGGTCAATGAGCAGTTCTTC. The full variable domain, completed using reference TRBV5-1 and TRBJ2-1, is KAGVTQTPRYLIKTRGQQVTLSCSPISGHRSVSWYQQTPGQGLQFLFEYFSETQRNKGNFPGRFSGRQFSNSRSEMNVSTLELGDSALYLCASSLGVNEQFFGPGTRLTVL.

This clonotype was recorded at least ten times. V usage is TRBV7-2 and J usage is TRBJ1-2, with a weak D call TRBD1 (5 bases). Trimming took 4 bases from V and 4 from J, leaving 7 bases between them. CDR1 is SGHTA, CDR2 FQGNSA, per germline. The CDR3 runs to 12 residues. CDR3 sequence reads: CASSWGPYGYTF. Here the CDR3 DNA reads TGTGCCAGCAGCTGGGGACCCTATGGCTACACCTTC.

There are many counts of this clonotype. This rearrangement joins TRBV4-3 to TRBJ2-1; D ambiguous. The germline V gene encodes CDR1 LGHNA and CDR2 YSLEER. This CDR3 is built from 14 residues. The germline V and J ends were trimmed by 1 base and 7 bases, with 11 bases remaining between them. This CDR3 is CASSQGSGTNEQFF. The CDR3 DNA is TGCGCCAGCAGCCAAGGTTCGGGTACTAATGAGCAGTTCTTC.

This clonotype was counted ten times or more. The CDR3, as DNA: TGTGCCAGCAGCTCCCTTGCGGGGGGCTGGAATGAGCAGTTCTTC. It specifies CASSSLAGGWNEQFF. The V gene is TRBV11-2, the J gene TRBJ2-1; 8 nucleotides line up with TRBD2. With 4 bases clipped from V and 7 bases from J, the junction kept 9 bases outside the gene matches. Looked up from germline, CDR1 is SGHAT and CDR2 is FQNNGV. CDR3 size: 15 residues.

This clonotype was counted ten times or more. The gene calls are TRBV28 and TRBJ2-6; perhaps TRBD2 as D (5 bases). Trimming took off 6 bases at V and 0 bases at J, with 9 bases between the two ends. This CDR3 has 15 amino acids. CDR1 is MDHEN, CDR2 SYDVKM, per germline. For the CDR3, the DNA is TGTGCCAGCAGGGACTGGCTCTCTGGGGCCAACGTCCTGACTTTC. Protein sequence: CASRDWLSGANVLTF. Complete variable domain (other parts from reference TRBV28 and TRBJ2-6): DVKVTQSSRYLVKRTGEKVFLECVQDMDHENMFWYRQDPGLGLRLIYFSYDVKMKEKGDIPEGYSVSREKKERFSLILESASTNQTSMYLCASRDWLSGANVLTFGAGSRLTVL.

This clonotype showed up just a few times. J is TRBJ2-4 and V is TRBV7-9; the D gene is possibly TRBD2 (5 bases). This CDR3 is built from 15 residues. CDR1 SEHNR and CDR2 FQNEAQ come from the germline V gene (reference sequence). With 5 bases removed from V and 0 bases from J, the gap between germline ends came to 11 bases. CDR3 in DNA: TGTGCCAGCAGCCCCCGGGGTATAGCCAAAAACATTCAGTACTTC. Amino acid sequence: CASSPRGIAKNIQYF.

This clonotype has only a few counts. This chain links TRBV9 with TRBJ2-7; tentatively, D is TRBD2 (6 bases). The V and J ends lost 0 bases and 2 bases respectively, with 12 bases between them. Looked up from germline, CDR1 is SGDLS and CDR2 is YYNGEE. CDR3 length equals 15 residues. The DNA of the CDR3 is TGTGCCAGCAGCGTAGAGGGAGGAAGGGCCTACGAGCAGTACTTC. Encoded protein: CASSVEGGRAYEQYF. The whole variable domain, filled in from reference TRBV9 and TRBJ2-7, reads DSGVTQTPKHLITATGQRVTLRCSPRSGDLSVYWYQQSLDQGLQFLIQYYNGEERAKGNILERFSAQQFPDLHSELNLSSLELGDSALYFCASSVEGGRAYEQYFGPGTRLTVT.

This clonotype was observed at least ten times. The V gene is TRBV10-3, the J gene TRBJ2-7; TRBD1 or TRBD2 may be the D gene (5 bases each). The CDR3 runs 14 residues. CDR1 is ENHRY, CDR2 SYGVKD, per germline. V gave up 0 bases and J gave up 7 bases, with 13 bases separating them. Here the CDR3 reads CAISESGRMTEQYF. DNA of the CDR3: TGTGCCATCAGTGAGTCGGGACGCATGACGGAGCAGTACTTC.